This entry is about one T cell receptor beta chain. Its antigen is unknown. V was cut by 6 bases and J by 4 bases, with 9 bases left in between. The CDR3 length is 12 residues. CDR1 is LNHDA and CDR2 is SQIVND in the germline V gene (reference sequence). This entry comes from a study of shared clonotypes between healthy human individuals. Points from the study as a whole: Generation probabilities were higher for clonotypes shared across all four sorted-subset donors than for unshared ones. Estimated clonotype richness was generally higher in naive than memory subsets.

The healthy adult donors were HIV-negative and reported no recent acute infections or vaccinations. Method: immunoSEQ multiplex PCR; TCRdb's copy keeps in-frame clones and lacks some. The table shows about 960,000 clones, with 76% occurring only once. The chain combines TRBV19 with TRBJ1-2; D unresolved. This TCR was sampled from a man between 18 and 35 years old in good health. The specimen was memory CD4+ T cells sorted from blood. As to subset: CD45RA-negative fraction. The CDR3 spells CASSSSIYGYTF. In DNA form, the CDR3 reads TGTGCCAGTAGCTCCAGTATCTATGGCTACACCTTC.